The 26 T cell receptor beta chains listed next were all sequenced from one sample in a study (dated by TCRdb to the mid-2010s). The protocol used for the library was 5' RACE. Instrument used: Illumina MiSeq. TCRdb itself trimmed the public reads at Q25 with fastp, ran MiXCR and retained productive beta chains. Rows merge per CDR3 protein into single entries with the most common DNA and genes. Present in this sample are thousands of distinct CDR3 sequences, 69% of which were seen just once. 3.9% of the sample is in the top ten clones. The source material was memory CD4+ T cells sorted from a lymph node. The cell subset or site label, as the study defines it: memory CD4+ T cells, CD4+CD45RO+CD25-. The receptors shown here come from a female donor with breast cancer.

The sample holds a few counts of this clonotype. The chain links TRBV7-2 to TRBJ1-1; D remains ambiguous. This CDR3 has 14 amino acids. V lost 0 bases and J lost 4, with 9 bases in between. Germline CDR1 and CDR2: SGHTA and FQGNSA. CDR3 protein: CASSLAGSGTEAFF. Written as DNA, the CDR3 is TGTGCCAGCAGCTTAGCAGGGTCTGGCACTGAAGCTTTCTTT.

This chain joins TRBV7-3 and TRBJ2-1; D gene uncertain. Trimming stripped 3 bases from V and 4 bases from J, with 13 bases between. Germline V CDR1 and CDR2: SGHTA, FQGTGA. This CDR3 contains 15 residues. Here the CDR3 reads CASSFGDARYNEQFF. CDR3 nucleotide sequence: TGTGCCAGCAGCTTTGGTGATGCTCGTTACAATGAGCAGTTCTTC.

V gene TRBV20-1 combines with J gene TRBJ2-1; 9 nucleotides agree with TRBD2. The trim removed 8 bases at V and 0 bases at J, leaving 5 bases unmatched. The length of the CDR3 is 14 residues. The germline V gene encodes CDR1 DFQATT and CDR2 SNEGSKA (reference sequence). The CDR3 DNA is TGCAGTACCTATAGCGGGAGCTCCTACAATGAGCAGTTCTTC. Translated, it gives CSTYSGSSYNEQFF.

Details on this clonotype: Likely a read error: the CDR3 ends without its conserved phenylalanine or tryptophan. As DNA, the CDR3 is TGTGCCAGCAGCTTAACCGGGTCCATGGAGACCCAGTACCTC. Encoded protein: CASSLTGSMETQYL. The V call is TRBV7-3, the J call TRBJ2-5; D is uncertain. The ends were cut back, 0 bases at V and 5 bases at J, with 10 bases in the middle. This CDR3 comprises 14 residues. Germline CDR1 and CDR2: SGHTA and FQGTGA.

The chain has TRBV6-5 and TRBJ1-1, with D maybe TRBD1 (6 bases). Germline loops: CDR1 MNHEY, CDR2 SVGAGI. V gave up 4 bases and J gave up 9 bases, with 15 bases separating them. The CDR3 has 13 amino acids. CDR3 sequence: CASSSPGQKQAFF. The CDR3 DNA follows: TGTGCCAGCAGTTCACCGGGACAAAAGCAAGCTTTCTTT.

Turning to this clonotype: Germline is not matched at one junction end, which may reflect a read error. This chain connects TRBV7-7 to TRBJ2-7; 7 nucleotides match TRBD2. The CDR3 is 15 residues long. The germline V gene encodes CDR1 SSHAT and CDR2 FNYEAQ (reference sequence). CDR3 coding DNA: TGTGCCGGCAGCTTGGGATCGGGGGGTGTCTACGAGCAGTACTTC. Encoded protein: CAGSLGSGGVYEQYF.

This clonotype occurred a few times. The chain carries TRBV29-1 and TRBJ1-4; the D is unclear. V gave up 4 bases and J gave up 7 bases, with 16 bases separating them. Per germline, CDR1 SQVTM and CDR2 ANQGSEA. This CDR3 comprises 14 residues. CDR3 coding DNA: TGCAGCGTTGCGTGGTCGGGGTTTGGTGAAAAACTGTTTTTT. It specifies CSVAWSGFGEKLFF.

The chain carries TRBV29-1 and TRBJ1-1; unclear D gene. The CDR3 consists of 14 residues. Germline V gene data show CDR1 as SQVTM and CDR2 as ANQGSEA. V was cut by 4 bases and J by 4 bases, with 16 bases left in between. The CDR3 coding sequence is TGCAGCGTTGTACGGCCGGGAGAGGGCACTGAAGCTTTCTTT. Its protein product is CSVVRPGEGTEAFF.

Comment on this clonotype: A junction end diverges from the germline sequence, so it may reflect a read error. J is TRBJ2-1 and V is TRBV5-1; possibly TRBD2 for D (5 bases). The CDR3 is 16 amino acids. CDR1 is SGHRS, CDR2 YFSETQ, per germline. In DNA, the CDR3 is TGCGCCAGCAGCTACACCCGGGCGGGCGGCTACAATGAGCGGTTCTTC. This gives the protein CASSYTRAGGYNERFF.

The chain joins TRBV9 to TRBJ2-1; D may be TRBD1 or TRBD2 (5 bases each). This CDR3 has 14 amino acids. V lost 4 bases to trimming and J lost 8 bases, with 16 bases between them. Germline CDR1 SGDLS, CDR2 YYNGEE. Here the CDR3 reads CASSPGTSADEQFF. The CDR3 DNA follows: TGTGCCAGCAGCCCCGGGACCTCCGCCGATGAGCAGTTCTTC.

V is TRBV7-7 and J is TRBJ2-3; D is unclear. V was shortened by 5 bases and J by 1 base, with 10 bases between the two germline ends. The germline V gene encodes CDR1 SSHAT and CDR2 FNYEAQ (reference sequence). This CDR3 is 14 amino acids long. Here the CDR3 DNA reads TGTGCCAGCAGCACTCCTGCTGGCACAGATACGCAGTATTTT. It is translated as CASSTPAGTDTQYF.

V is TRBV15 and J is TRBJ2-7; 11 bases match TRBD2. CDR1 and CDR2 from the germline V gene are LNHNV and YYDKDF (reference sequence). With 1 base clipped from V and 8 bases from J, the junction kept 7 bases outside the gene matches. The CDR3 is made up of 15 amino acids. The CDR3, as DNA: TGTGCCACCAGCAGAGGGAATAGCGGGAGGGCCCAGCAGTACTTC. It encodes CATSRGNSGRAQQYF.

This sequence joins TRBV15 and TRBJ2-4; possibly TRBD2 for D (6 bases). CDR3 size: 16 residues. V was trimmed by 5 bases and J by 7 bases, leaving 21 bases between them. Germline CDR1 and CDR2: LNHNV and YYDKDF (reference sequence). The CDR3 DNA follows: TGTGCCACCAGCGGTACTAGCTGGGAGGTTAGGAACATTCAGTACTTC. This sequence encodes CATSGTSWEVRNIQYF.

This chain connects TRBV5-1 to TRBJ1-1, with D uncertain. V lost 0 bases, J lost 8 bases, and 8 bases lay in between. Per germline, CDR1 SGHRS and CDR2 YFSETQ. The CDR3 has 12 amino acids. CDR3 nucleotide sequence: TGCGCCAGCAGCTTGGGCAACTCGGAAGCTTTCTTT. The encoded protein is CASSLGNSEAFF.

The CDR3 is CSARDLNSGANVLTF. The CDR3 nucleotides read TGCAGTGCTAGAGACTTGAATTCTGGGGCCAACGTCCTGACTTTC. The V call is TRBV20-1, the J call TRBJ2-6; no clear D. Per the germline V gene, CDR1 is DFQATT and CDR2 is SNEGSKA (reference sequence). V dropped 0 bases and J dropped 1 base, with 7 bases sitting between them. This CDR3 is 15 amino acids long.

The CDR3 bases are TGCAGTGCTAGACCGGTAGCGGAGAACACCGGGGAGCTGTTTTTT. It encodes CSARPVAENTGELFF. This rearrangement joins TRBV20-1 to TRBJ2-2; D is perhaps TRBD2 (6 bases). This CDR3 comprises 15 residues. Germline CDR1 reads DFQATT; CDR2 reads SNEGSKA (reference sequence). V lost 2 bases and J lost 1, with 11 bases in between.

This clonotype was counted a single time. This chain links TRBV20-1 with TRBJ2-7; 7 nucleotides match TRBD1. This CDR3 has 12 residues. Germline trimming cut 5 bases from V and 4 bases from J; bases unmatched to any gene: 5. Germline V gene lookup returns CDR1 DFQATT and CDR2 SNEGSKA (reference sequence). The CDR3 region is CSAWKTGYEQYF. The CDR3 DNA follows: TGCAGTGCTTGGAAGACAGGGTACGAGCAGTACTTC.

This clonotype was seen a handful of times. The chain links TRBV7-3 to TRBJ1-1; D is ambiguous. V was trimmed by 2 bases and J by 3 bases, leaving 7 bases between them. This CDR3 is 13 amino acids long. Germline loops: CDR1 SGHTA, CDR2 FQGTGA. The CDR3, as DNA: TGTGCCAGCAGCTTATCGCTAGACACTGAAGCTTTCTTT. It codes for CASSLSLDTEAFF. Using reference TRBV7-3 and TRBJ1-1 for the parts outside the CDR3, the full variable domain is GAGVSQTPSNKVTEKGKYVELRCDPISGHTALYWYRQSLGQGPEFLIYFQGTGAADDSGLPNDRFFAVRPEGSVSTLKIQRTERGDSAVYLCASSLSLDTEAFFGQGTRLTVV.

V usage is TRBV5-1 and J usage is TRBJ2-1, with a weak D call TRBD1 (5 bases). The length of the CDR3 is 15 residues. V lost 0 bases to trimming and J lost 2 bases, with 9 bases between them. Germline V CDR1 and CDR2: SGHRS, YFSETQ. CDR3 region: CASSLGQGAYNEQFF. In DNA form, the CDR3 reads TGCGCCAGCAGCTTGGGGCAGGGCGCCTACAATGAGCAGTTCTTC.

The sample holds one count of this clonotype. The V and J genes are TRBV20-1 and TRBJ1-2; possibly TRBD1 for D (5 bases). The CDR3 consists of 13 residues. The V and J ends lost 3 bases and 9 bases respectively, with 17 bases between them. Looked up from germline, CDR1 is DFQATT and CDR2 is SNEGSKA (reference sequence). CDR3 nucleotide sequence: TGCAGTGCTAGGCCTCAGGAGGGGCTCCGCTACACCTTC. Translating gives CSARPQEGLRYTF.

The CDR3 DNA follows: TGTGCCAGCTCTGGACAGGCGTACAATGAGCAGTTCTTC. The encoded protein is CASSGQAYNEQFF. The chain uses TRBV7-2 and TRBJ2-1, with 7 bases identical to TRBD1. The CDR3 consists of 13 residues. Unmatched junction bases numbered 5, after V lost 8 bases and J lost 4 bases. CDR1 and CDR2 from the germline V gene are SGHTA and FQGNSA.

The CDR3: CASSEVENTEAFF. The CDR3 nucleotides are TGTGCCAGCAGTGAAGTTGAGAACACTGAAGCTTTCTTT. V is TRBV2 and J is TRBJ1-1; no clear D gene. Looked up from germline, CDR1 is SNHLY and CDR2 is FYNNEI. The CDR3 spans 13 residues. The ends were cut back, 1 base at V and 1 base at J, with 4 bases in the middle.

The J gene is TRBJ2-2, the V gene TRBV3-1; 9 nucleotides align to TRBD2. Germline CDR1 reads LGHDT; CDR2 reads YNNKEL (reference sequence). Losses at the gene ends were 5 bases for V and 6 bases for J; bases not matched to a gene: 7. The CDR3 runs to 15 residues. CDR3 region: CASSWTSEGPGELFF. The CDR3 nucleotides are TGTGCCAGCAGCTGGACTAGCGAAGGGCCCGGGGAGCTGTTTTTT.

V usage is TRBV5-1 and J usage is TRBJ1-5, with a tentative D call TRBD1 (6 bases). This CDR3 comprises 16 residues. Germline assignment: CDR1 SGHRS and CDR2 YFSETQ. The ends were cut back, 0 bases at V and 4 bases at J, with 14 bases in the middle. The CDR3 region has the DNA TGCGCCAGCAGCTTGGACGGGGGCGTCGGGAATCAGCCCCAGCATTTT. It translates to CASSLDGGVGNQPQHF.

This clonotype has more than one count but fewer than ten. V and J are TRBV20-1 and TRBJ2-3; D may be TRBD2 (5 bases). This CDR3 comprises 14 residues. V was cut by 3 bases and J by 2 bases, with 12 bases left in between. Germline-derived CDR1 and CDR2 are DFQATT and SNEGSKA (reference sequence). Written as DNA, the CDR3 is TGCAGTGCTAGCGGGGTGTCAATCACAGATACGCAGTATTTT. Amino acids: CSASGVSITDTQYF.

The rearrangement joins TRBV12-3 or TRBV12-4 to TRBJ1-4, with TRBD1 matching 8 bases. The CDR3 runs to 14 residues. V lost 6 bases and J lost 8; bases outside the gene matches: 8. CDR3 DNA: TGTGCCAGCAGCCCCACAGGGGGAGTGGAAAAACTGTTTTTT. It encodes CASSPTGGVEKLFF.